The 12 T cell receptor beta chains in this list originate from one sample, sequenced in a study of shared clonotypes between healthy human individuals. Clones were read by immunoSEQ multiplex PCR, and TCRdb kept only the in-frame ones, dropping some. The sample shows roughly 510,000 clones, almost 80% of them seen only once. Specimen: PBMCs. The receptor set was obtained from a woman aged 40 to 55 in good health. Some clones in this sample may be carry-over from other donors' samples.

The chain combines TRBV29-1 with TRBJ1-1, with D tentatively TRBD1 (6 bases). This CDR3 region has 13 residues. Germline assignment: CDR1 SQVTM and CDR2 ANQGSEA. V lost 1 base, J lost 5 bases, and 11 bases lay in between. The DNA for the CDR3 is TGCAGCGTTGAAGGGCAGGGGTGGACTGAAGCTTTCTTT. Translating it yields CSVEGQGWTEAFF.

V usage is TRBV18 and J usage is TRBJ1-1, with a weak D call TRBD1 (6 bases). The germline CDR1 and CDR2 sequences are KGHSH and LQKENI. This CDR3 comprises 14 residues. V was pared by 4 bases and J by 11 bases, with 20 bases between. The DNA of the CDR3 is TGTGCCAGCTCACTTTCGGACAGACCCATTTTGGCTTTCTTT. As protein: CASSLSDRPILAFF.

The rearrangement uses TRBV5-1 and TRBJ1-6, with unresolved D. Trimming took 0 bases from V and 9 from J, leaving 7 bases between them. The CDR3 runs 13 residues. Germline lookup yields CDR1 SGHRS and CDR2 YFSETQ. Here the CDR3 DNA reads TGCGCCAGCAGCTTGGCGGGGAGTTCACCCCTCCACTTT. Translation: CASSLAGSSPLHF.

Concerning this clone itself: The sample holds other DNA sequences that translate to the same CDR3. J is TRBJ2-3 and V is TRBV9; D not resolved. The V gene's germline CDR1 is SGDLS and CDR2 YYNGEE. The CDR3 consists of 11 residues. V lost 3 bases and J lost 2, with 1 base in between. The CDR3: CASSATDTQYF. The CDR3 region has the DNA TGTGCCAGCAGCGCCACAGATACGCAGTATTTT.

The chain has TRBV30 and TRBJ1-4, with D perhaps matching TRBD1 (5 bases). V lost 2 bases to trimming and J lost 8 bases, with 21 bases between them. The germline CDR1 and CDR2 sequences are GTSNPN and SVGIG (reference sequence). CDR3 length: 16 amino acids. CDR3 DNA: TGTGCCTGGAGTTCCGGGACCGCCGGCCGCAGAGAAAAACTGTTTTTT. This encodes CAWSSGTAGRREKLFF.

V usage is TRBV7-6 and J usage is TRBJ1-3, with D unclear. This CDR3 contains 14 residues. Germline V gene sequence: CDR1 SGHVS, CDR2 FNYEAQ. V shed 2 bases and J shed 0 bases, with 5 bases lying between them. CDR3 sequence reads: CASSLSFSGNTIYF. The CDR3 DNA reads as TGTGCCAGCAGCTTATCATTCTCTGGAAACACCATATATTTT.

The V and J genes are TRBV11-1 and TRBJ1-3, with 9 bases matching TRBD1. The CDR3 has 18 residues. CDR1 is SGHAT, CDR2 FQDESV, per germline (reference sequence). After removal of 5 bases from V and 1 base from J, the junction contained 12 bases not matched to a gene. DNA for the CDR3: TGTGCCAGCAGCCCTAGGACAGGGGCGTTGTTATCTGGAAACACCATATATTTT. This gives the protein CASSPRTGALLSGNTIYF.

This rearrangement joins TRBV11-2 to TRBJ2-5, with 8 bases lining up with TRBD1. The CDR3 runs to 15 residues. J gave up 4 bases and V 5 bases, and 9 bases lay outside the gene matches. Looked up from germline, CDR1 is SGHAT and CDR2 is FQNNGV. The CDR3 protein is CASSPWTGSVETQYF. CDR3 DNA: TGTGCCAGCAGCCCCTGGACAGGGAGCGTAGAGACCCAGTACTTC.

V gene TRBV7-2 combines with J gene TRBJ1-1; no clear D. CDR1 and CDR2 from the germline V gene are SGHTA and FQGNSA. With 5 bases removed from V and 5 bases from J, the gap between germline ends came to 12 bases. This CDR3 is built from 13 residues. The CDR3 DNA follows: TGTGCCAGCAGCCAAAGCCGGGTTACTGAAGCTTTCTTT. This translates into CASSQSRVTEAFF.

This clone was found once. In DNA form, the CDR3 reads TGTGCCAGCAGCCAAGCATACAGGGGGACTGAAGCTTTCTTT. Its translation: CASSQAYRGTEAFF. This rearrangement joins TRBV14 to TRBJ1-1; the match to TRBD1 covers 8 bases. V was pared by 1 base and J by 5 bases, with 3 bases of the junction left unmatched. This CDR3 region has 14 residues. Germline V CDR1 and CDR2: SGHDN, FVKESK.

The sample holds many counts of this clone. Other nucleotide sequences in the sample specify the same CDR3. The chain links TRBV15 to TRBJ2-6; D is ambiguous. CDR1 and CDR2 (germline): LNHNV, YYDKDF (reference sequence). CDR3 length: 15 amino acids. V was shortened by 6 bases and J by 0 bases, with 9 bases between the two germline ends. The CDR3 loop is CATSGDTSGANVLTF. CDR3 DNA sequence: TGTGCCACCAGTGGAGACACCTCTGGGGCCAACGTCCTGACTTTC.

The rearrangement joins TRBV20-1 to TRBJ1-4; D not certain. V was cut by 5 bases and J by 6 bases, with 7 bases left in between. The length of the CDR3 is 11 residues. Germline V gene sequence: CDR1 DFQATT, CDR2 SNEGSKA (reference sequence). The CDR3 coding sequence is TGCAGTGCTGTGGGGTATGAAAAACTGTTTTTT. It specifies CSAVGYEKLFF.